These 7 T cell receptor beta chains share one sample of origin, sequenced in a study of T cell responses to AZD1222 COVID-19 vaccine. Measured with immunoSEQ multiplex PCR; TCRdb has only the in-frame clones, and not every one. The repertoire includes around 200,000 clones, about 91% of them detected once, and about 0.49% sits in the top ten. The specimen comprised peripheral blood, sampled on day 0 of AZD1222 vaccination. Receptor source: an adult in good health.

In this sample, this clone turned up once. This sequence joins TRBV19 and TRBJ1-1; 7 nucleotides agree with TRBD1. CDR3 size: 13 residues. The ends lost 6 bases at V and 11 bases at J; junction bases unmatched: 12. CDR1 is LNHDA and CDR2 is SQIVND in the germline V gene (reference sequence). The CDR3 DNA is TGTGCCAGTAGCCCACACTCAACAGGGGCGGCTTTCTTT. Translation gives CASSPHSTGAAFF.

V usage is TRBV5-4 and J usage is TRBJ1-5; TRBD1 matches at 12 bases. The CDR3 covers 15 residues. Germline V lookup: CDR1 SGHNT, CDR2 YYREEE (reference sequence). V was clipped by 4 bases and J by 7 bases; unmatched bases: 6. CDR3 amino acids: CASSEGQGAGQPQHF. The DNA for the CDR3 is TGTGCCAGCAGCGAGGGACAGGGGGCAGGACAGCCCCAGCATTTT.

The chain is built from TRBV10-2 and TRBJ1-1; D is unresolved. Trimming left V 6 bases short and J 1 base short, with 6 bases between. Germline assignment: CDR1 WSHSY and CDR2 SAAADI. There are 12 residues in the CDR3. DNA of the CDR3: TGCGCCAGCAGATCTGGGAACACTGAAGCTTTCTTT. Protein product: CASRSGNTEAFF.

V gene TRBV2 combines with J gene TRBJ1-5, with TRBD1 identical over 9 bases. Looked up from germline, CDR1 is SNHLY and CDR2 is FYNNEI. V lost 5 bases and J lost 2; bases outside the gene matches: 7. The length of the CDR3 is 16 residues. DNA of the CDR3: TGTGCCAGCAGTCCTCGGACAGGGGAGGGCAATCAGCCCCAGCATTTT. It codes for CASSPRTGEGNQPQHF.

This clone has a single count. The V call is TRBV6-5, the J call TRBJ1-2; no reliable D call. In germline, CDR1 is MNHEY, CDR2 SVGAGI. With 7 bases removed from V and 0 bases from J, the gap between germline ends came to 12 bases. The CDR3 totals 14 residues. The CDR3 loop is CASKLAEANYGYTF. CDR3 coding DNA: TGTGCCAGCAAATTGGCGGAAGCTAACTATGGCTACACCTTC.

This clone occurred once. The V and J genes are TRBV6-5 and TRBJ2-7, with TRBD1 matching 10 bases. This CDR3 has 15 amino acids. Trimming cost V 4 bases and J 2 bases; bases outside gene matches: 5. The germline gives CDR1 MNHEY, CDR2 SVGAGI. The CDR3 bases are TGTGCCAGCAGTTCACCGGGACAGGGGACCTACGAGCAGTACTTC. This codes for CASSSPGQGTYEQYF.

This clone was seen a handful of times. The chain is built from TRBV6-4 and TRBJ1-5; the D is unclear. The CDR3 totals 13 residues. Germline V gene data show CDR1 as MRHNA and CDR2 as SNTAGT. V lost 0 bases to trimming and J lost 4 bases, with 4 bases between them. DNA of the CDR3: TGTGCCAGCAGTGACTCGGGAAATCAGCCCCAGCATTTT. Protein sequence: CASSDSGNQPQHF.